Shown below are 22 T cell receptor beta chains from a single sample sequenced in a study of T-cell reconstitution after alpha-beta-depleted transplantation in children. A library of TCRbeta sequences, prepared with unique molecular identifiers, was generated. From the PCR reads, TCRdb called clonotypes with MiXCR, one entry per CDR3 protein. The sample lists around 530,000 distinct CDR3 sequences; roughly 33% were seen once. This sample comprised PBMCs from the stem cell graft donor, obtained from the stem cell graft. These receptors came from a human donor who donated a stem cell graft to a child with aplastic anemia.

This rearrangement joins TRBV25-1 to TRBJ2-6, with TRBD1 as a possible D gene (6 bases). V was pared by 3 bases and J by 0 bases, with 9 bases between. The germline V gene has CDR1 MGHDK and CDR2 SYGVNS. The CDR3 totals 16 residues. CDR3 DNA sequence: TGTGCCAGCAGTGAGATAGGGGGCTCTGGGGCCAACGTCCTGACTTTC. Protein product: CASSEIGGSGANVLTF.

The chain uses TRBV5-1 and TRBJ1-2, with a tentative D call TRBD1 (5 bases). This CDR3 is 14 amino acids long. CDR1 and CDR2 from the germline V gene are SGHRS and YFSETQ. With 1 base removed from V and 7 bases from J, the gap between germline ends came to 14 bases. In nucleotides, the CDR3 is TGCGCCAGCAGCTTGTCAAGGGGTGTTTCTGGCTACACCTTC. Translation gives CASSLSRGVSGYTF.

This chain connects TRBV12-3 or TRBV12-4 to TRBJ1-2, with D possibly being TRBD1 (5 bases). V was shortened by 5 bases and J by 8 bases, with 15 bases between the two germline ends. The CDR3 covers 13 residues. CDR3 coding DNA: TGTGCCAGCAGTGGGAACGGGGCCCCGGGCTACACCTTC. Protein: CASSGNGAPGYTF.

This chain links TRBV6-5 with TRBJ2-5, with a tentative D call TRBD1 (6 bases). The CDR3 consists of 15 residues. V lost 2 bases to trimming and J lost 7 bases, with 17 bases between them. Germline lookup yields CDR1 MNHEY and CDR2 SVGAGI. The CDR3 reads CASSYGQGPKGTQYF. The CDR3 nucleotides read TGTGCCAGCAGTTACGGTCAGGGGCCCAAGGGGACCCAGTACTTC.

This clonotype was seen only once. CDR3: CASRLAGGGIQYF. As DNA, the CDR3 is TGTGCCAGTAGGCTCGCGGGAGGGGGCATTCAGTACTTC. The rearrangement links TRBV19 to TRBJ2-4; 9 bases are shared with TRBD2. CDR3 length: 13 amino acids. Germline CDR1 is LNHDA and CDR2 is SQIVND (reference sequence). Trimming cost V 6 bases and J 9 bases; bases outside gene matches: 6.

The rearrangement joins TRBV25-1 to TRBJ1-3; D is ambiguous. Looked up from germline, CDR1 is MGHDK and CDR2 is SYGVNS. The CDR3 extends over 14 amino acids. V lost 5 bases, J lost 5 bases, and 13 bases lay in between. The CDR3 DNA reads as TGTGCCAGCAGTACTGGATCGTTTAGAAACACCATATATTTT. It yields the protein CASSTGSFRNTIYF.

The chain recombines TRBV21-1 with TRBJ1-1; the table gives TRBD1 as D, unverified against the DNA. TRBV21-1 is classified as a pseudogene. This CDR3 has 16 residues. DNA of the CDR3: TGTGCCAGCAGGTTGACGGGACACATCATGAACACTGAAGCTTTCTTT. Amino acids: CASRLTGHIMNTEAFF.

The chain recombines TRBV20-1 with TRBJ1-5, with 9 bases matching TRBD1. Germline CDR1 DFQATT, CDR2 SNEGSKA (reference sequence). With 5 bases clipped from V and 4 bases from J, the junction kept 9 bases outside the gene matches. The CDR3 is 15 amino acids. CDR3 nucleotide sequence: TGCAGTGCTCCTGAGACAGGGGGTCGGAATCAGCCCCAGCATTTT. This sequence encodes CSAPETGGRNQPQHF.

This chain links TRBV5-8 with TRBJ1-5; D is unresolved. Between the trimmed V and J ends, which lost 1 base and 6 bases, there was a span of 11 bases. Per germline, CDR1 SGHTS and CDR2 YDEGEE. The length of the CDR3 is 14 residues. The CDR3 loop reads CASSLLWGTQPQHF. CDR3 in DNA: TGTGCCAGCAGCTTGTTGTGGGGAACTCAGCCCCAGCATTTT.

This clonotype was seen only a few times. The chain couples TRBV7-2 to TRBJ2-2, with 9 bases fitting TRBD2. The CDR3 length is 15 residues. Trimming cost V 3 bases and J 5 bases; bases outside gene matches: 4. CDR1 is SGHTA, CDR2 FQGNSA, per germline. The CDR3: CASSFSGSRTGELFF. CDR3 nucleotide sequence: TGTGCCAGCAGCTTTAGCGGGAGTCGTACCGGGGAGCTGTTTTTT.

The chain has TRBV28 and TRBJ2-7; tentatively, D is TRBD1 or TRBD2 (5 bases each). Germline V gene sequence: CDR1 MDHEN, CDR2 SYDVKM. The CDR3 has 16 amino acids. V was trimmed by 3 bases and J by 6 bases, leaving 21 bases between them. As DNA, the CDR3 is TGTGCCAGCAGTTTGAAACCGGGGACCGTCTTGATCGAGCAGTACTTC. Amino acids: CASSLKPGTVLIEQYF.

The V call is TRBV25-1, the J call TRBJ2-1; tentative D call: TRBD1 (6 bases). Germline V lookup: CDR1 MGHDK, CDR2 SYGVNS. V lost 2 bases, J lost 4 bases, and 18 bases lay in between. This CDR3 has 17 amino acids. Written as DNA, the CDR3 is TGTGCCAGCAGTGAAAGATTGGAACAGGGTGTATACAATGAGCAGTTCTTC. The encoded protein is CASSERLEQGVYNEQFF.

The V and J genes are TRBV6-2 or TRBV6-3 and TRBJ2-1; perhaps TRBD1 as D (7 bases). V shed 5 bases and J shed 10 bases, with 9 bases lying between them. The CDR3 consists of 11 residues. Germline CDR1 and CDR2: MNHEY and SVGEGT. As DNA, the CDR3 is TGTGCCAGCAGTCAGGGGGGCGAGCAGTTCTTC. Protein product: CASSQGGEQFF.

This chain joins TRBV6-2 or TRBV6-3 and TRBJ2-1; TRBD2 matches 9 bases. V trimming: 0 bases; J trimming: 3 bases; junction bases outside the gene matches: 6. Germline loops: CDR1 MNHEY, CDR2 SVGEGT. This CDR3 has 17 residues. The chain's CDR3 is CASSYSRSSGSYNEQFF. The CDR3 coding sequence is TGTGCCAGCAGTTACTCGAGGAGTAGCGGGAGCTACAATGAGCAGTTCTTC.

The chain joins TRBV15 to TRBJ2-6; the D is unclear. The CDR3 loop spans 15 amino acids. Germline CDR1 is LNHNV and CDR2 is YYDKDF (reference sequence). The V end was cut by 0 bases, the J end by 3 bases, with 6 bases between. For the CDR3, the DNA is TGTGCCACCAGCAGAGAGGTATATGGGGCCAACGTCCTGACTTTC. It specifies CATSREVYGANVLTF.

There are a few counts of this clonotype. This sequence joins TRBV11-3 and TRBJ1-2; D not certain. The CDR3 has 12 amino acids. Per germline, CDR1 SGHNT and CDR2 YENEEA. Trimming removed 5 bases at V and 4 bases at J, with 8 bases between. This chain's CDR3 is CASSPGRYGYTF. CDR3 sequence (DNA): TGTGCCAGCAGCCCCGGCCGCTATGGCTACACCTTC.

J is TRBJ2-7 and V is TRBV20-1; D not resolved. The CDR3 loop spans 13 amino acids. Germline CDR1 is DFQATT and CDR2 is SNEGSKA (reference sequence). Trimming left V 2 bases short and J 2 bases short, with 10 bases between. The CDR3: CSARSGGPYEQYF. For the CDR3, the DNA is TGCAGTGCTAGATCGGGTGGCCCCTACGAGCAGTACTTC.

V is TRBV5-1 and J is TRBJ1-1; TRBD1 might be the D (6 bases). Trimming stripped 3 bases from V and 5 bases from J, with 17 bases between. This CDR3 comprises 15 residues. The germline V gene has CDR1 SGHRS and CDR2 YFSETQ. CDR3 DNA sequence: TGCGCCAGCAGCTGGGGGGCCGGGGGAGGAACTGAAGCTTTCTTT. It translates to CASSWGAGGGTEAFF.

This rearrangement joins TRBV9 to TRBJ2-2; D ambiguous. Germline V CDR1 and CDR2: SGDLS, YYNGEE. The CDR3 contains 12 residues. Trimming left V 6 bases short and J 2 bases short, with 5 bases between. DNA of the CDR3: TGTGCCAGCATTGGCAACACCGGGGAGCTGTTTTTT. It yields the protein CASIGNTGELFF.

The gene calls are TRBV25-1 and TRBJ2-6, with D possibly being TRBD1 (5 bases). There are 14 residues in the CDR3. Germline CDR1 and CDR2: MGHDK and SYGVNS. Trimming left V 3 bases short and J 4 bases short, with 7 bases between. The CDR3 DNA reads as TGTGCCAGCAGTGAGGGGCAGGGGGCCAACGTCCTGACTTTC. Protein product: CASSEGQGANVLTF.

This sequence joins TRBV20-1 and TRBJ2-3; maybe TRBD1 (6 bases). CDR1 and CDR2 from the germline V gene are DFQATT and SNEGSKA (reference sequence). The CDR3 extends over 14 amino acids. The ends were cut back, 2 bases at V and 0 bases at J, with 9 bases in the middle. The CDR3 loop is CSARTGRSTDTQYF. The CDR3 coding sequence is TGCAGTGCTAGAACAGGGCGAAGCACAGATACGCAGTATTTT.

This clonotype has a single count. J is TRBJ2-3 and V is TRBV7-2; TRBD1 agrees at 7 bases. Germline CDR1 reads SGHTA; CDR2 reads FQGNSA. V was clipped by 10 bases and J by 0 bases; unmatched bases: 13. The CDR3 length is 16 residues. CDR3 protein: CATRSIGGQSTDTQYF. CDR3 coding DNA: TGTGCCACCAGGTCAATAGGGGGACAGAGCACAGATACGCAGTATTTT.